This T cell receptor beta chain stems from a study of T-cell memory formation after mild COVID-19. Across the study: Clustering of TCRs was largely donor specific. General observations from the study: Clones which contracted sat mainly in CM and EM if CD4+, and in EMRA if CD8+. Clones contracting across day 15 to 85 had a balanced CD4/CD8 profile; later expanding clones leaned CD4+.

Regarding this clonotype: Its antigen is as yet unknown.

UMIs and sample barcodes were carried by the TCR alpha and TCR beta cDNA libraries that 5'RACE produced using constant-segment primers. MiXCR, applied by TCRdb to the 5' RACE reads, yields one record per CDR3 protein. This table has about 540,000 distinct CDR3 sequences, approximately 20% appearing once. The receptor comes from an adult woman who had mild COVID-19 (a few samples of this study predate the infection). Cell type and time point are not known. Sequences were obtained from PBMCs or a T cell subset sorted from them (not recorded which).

CDR3 region: CATSRRTSGSGTDTQYF. DNA of the CDR3: TGTGCCACCAGCAGGAGGACTAGCGGGAGTGGCACAGATACGCAGTATTTT. This sequence joins TRBV15 and TRBJ2-3, with 13 bases matching TRBD2. Germline values: CDR1 LNHNV, CDR2 YYDKDF (reference sequence). This CDR3 is 17 amino acids long. The V segment lost 3 bases and the J segment 1 base; nucleotides outside the gene matches: 4.